This T cell receptor (beta chain) was retrieved from a study of blood T cell repertoires in COVID-19. Across the study: COVID-19 samples collected from the United States, Italy and Spain covered acute and convalescent phases. From T cells, B-cell-depleted T cells, or PBMCs came the material, which was cDNA or gDNA.

How the authors handled the data: Counts of nucleated cells, estimated from reference gene primer amplification, were obtained. Produced via immunoSEQ multiplex PCR; TCRdb's table is partial and in-frame only. D and trimming were read from the DNA, whereas the V and J calls and clone size are those reported in that table. The sample shows more than 95,000 clones, more than 75% of them seen only once. Looked up from germline, CDR1 is MRHNA and CDR2 is SNTAGT. The V segment lost 6 bases and the J segment 9 bases; nucleotides outside the gene matches: 8. The CDR3 runs to 13 residues. This clone was seen once.

Sequencing input: peripheral blood. This clonotype originated in a human donor in a cohort sampled during active COVID-19. The J gene is TRBJ2-1, the V gene TRBV6-4; TRBD1 matches at 7 bases. The CDR3 DNA is TGTGCCAGCAGAATATCTACAGGGGCTGAGCAGTTCTTC. It specifies CASRISTGAEQFF.